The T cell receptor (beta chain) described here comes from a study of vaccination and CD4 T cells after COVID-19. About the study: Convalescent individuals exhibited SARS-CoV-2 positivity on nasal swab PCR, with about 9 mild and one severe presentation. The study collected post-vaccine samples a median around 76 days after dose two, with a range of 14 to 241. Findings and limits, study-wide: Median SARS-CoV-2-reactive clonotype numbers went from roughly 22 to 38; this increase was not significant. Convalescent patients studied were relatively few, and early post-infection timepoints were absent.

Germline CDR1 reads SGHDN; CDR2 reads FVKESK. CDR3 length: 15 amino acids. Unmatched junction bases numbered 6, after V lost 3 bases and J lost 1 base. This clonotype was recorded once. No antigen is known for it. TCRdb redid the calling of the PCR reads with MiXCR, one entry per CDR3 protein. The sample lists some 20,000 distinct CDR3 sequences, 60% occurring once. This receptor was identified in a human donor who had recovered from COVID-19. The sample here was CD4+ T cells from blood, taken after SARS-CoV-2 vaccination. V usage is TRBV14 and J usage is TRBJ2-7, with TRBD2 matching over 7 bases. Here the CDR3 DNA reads TGTGCCAGCAGCCAGTTGGGCGGGAGATCCTACGAGCAGTACTTC. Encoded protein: CASSQLGGRSYEQYF.